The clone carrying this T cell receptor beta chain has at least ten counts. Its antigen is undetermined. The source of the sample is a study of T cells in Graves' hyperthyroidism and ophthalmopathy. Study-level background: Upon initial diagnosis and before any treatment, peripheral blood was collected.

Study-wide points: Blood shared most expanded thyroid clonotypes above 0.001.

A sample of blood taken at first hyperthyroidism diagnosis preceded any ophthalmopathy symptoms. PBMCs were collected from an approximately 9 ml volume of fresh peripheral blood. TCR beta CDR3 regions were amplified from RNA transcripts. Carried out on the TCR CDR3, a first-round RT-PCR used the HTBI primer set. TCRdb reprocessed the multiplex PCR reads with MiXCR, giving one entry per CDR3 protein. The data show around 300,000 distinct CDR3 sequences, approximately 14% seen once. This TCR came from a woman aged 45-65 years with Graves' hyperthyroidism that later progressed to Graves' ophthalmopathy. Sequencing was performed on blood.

Written as DNA, the CDR3 is TGTGCCAGCAGTTGGAGGGGAAGCGGGAGTCGGGAGCTGTTTTTT. Protein: CASSWRGSGSRELFF. The J gene is TRBJ2-2, the V gene TRBV28; TRBD2 matches at 8 bases. CDR3 length: 15 amino acids. Germline V gene data show CDR1 as MDHEN and CDR2 as SYDVKM. The V gene end was trimmed by 4 bases and the J gene end by 9 bases; junction bases not matched to a gene: 10.